This T cell receptor beta chain came from a study of CD8+CD57+ T cells in acquired aplastic anemia (dated by TCRdb to 2016 to 2019). Regarding the study in general: DNA extracted from sorted CD4+ and CD8+ cells had a mean of approximately 3.4 ug, with a range of roughly 0.19 to 27.4 ug. CD8+CD57+ expansion was defined as frequency above the mean frequency observed in healthy subjects. What the study reported, not specific to this receptor: CD8+ Simpson's diversity did not differ significantly between patients and healthy controls (P=0.060). Some 31 CD8+ CDR3 sequences were shared between patients and controls but appeared highly expressed in patients and within their immunodominant clones.

Genomic DNA was used as template for profiling of TCR beta VDJ combinations and CDR3 sequences. TCR repertoire sequencing was run on an Illumina HiSeq 2000. The authors processed their data as follows. TRBV/TRBJ rearrangement plots, CDR3 size and DJ length profiles, and Simpson's diversity index were used to evaluate the repertoires. The immunodominant clone was defined as the most abundant DNA sequence in deep sequencing data. CDR3 amino acid sequences were screened for sharing across subjects and compared with published repertoires and the VDJdb database. Using fastp at Q25 and MiXCR, TCRdb reprocessed the public reads and kept productive beta chains. Merged by CDR3 protein, the rows form single entries marked with the most common genes and DNA. The V and J calls and clone size come from TCRdb's table, not from the authors' own analysis. The sample table lists 450,000 to 600,000 distinct CDR3 sequences, more than 25% of them with a count of one. The leading ten clones occupy less than 0.85% of the sample.

CDR1 is given as DFQATT and CDR2 as SNEGSKA, both from the germline V gene (reference sequence). The junction shows trimming of 3 bases on V and 5 bases on J, plus 13 bases between the germline ends. Measured from the cysteine to the phenylalanine, the CDR3 is 13 residues long. Only the CDR3 part of the read is kept: 39 bases, read in frame from the first base. Patients chosen for sequencing had shown expansion of CD8+CD57+ cells by flow cytometry. Severe acquired aplastic anemia was diagnosed in all patients according to International Study of Aplastic Anemia and Agranulocytosis and Camitta criteria. No patient had received any therapy when blood was sampled. TCR repertoires of sorted CD4+ and CD8+ blood T cells from severe aplastic anemia patients and healthy subjects were deep-sequenced in the study. Patients were enrolled under clinicaltrials.gov protocols 00001620, 01623167, 00001397, 00071045, 00081523 and 00961064 in the USA. Ficoll-Paque density gradient centrifugation was used to isolate peripheral blood mononuclear cells. Before DNA extraction, CD4+ and CD8+ T cells were sorted by FACS or by magnetic beads.

At least ten counts were recorded for this clonotype. Its cognate antigen has yet to be identified. Base qualities were left out, and no much larger clone turns up one base away. Rearrangement joined TRBV20-1 to TRBJ1-2; the best D guess is TRBD1, with 5 bases matching. The sequenced sample consisted of sorted CD4+, CD8+, or CD8+CD57+ T cells (not recorded which) from PBMCs. The receptor's source is a human donor with aplastic anemia. The bases read TGCAGTGCTAGGCCCCCCGACAGTTATGGCTACACCTTC. The encoded protein is CSARPPDSYGYTF.